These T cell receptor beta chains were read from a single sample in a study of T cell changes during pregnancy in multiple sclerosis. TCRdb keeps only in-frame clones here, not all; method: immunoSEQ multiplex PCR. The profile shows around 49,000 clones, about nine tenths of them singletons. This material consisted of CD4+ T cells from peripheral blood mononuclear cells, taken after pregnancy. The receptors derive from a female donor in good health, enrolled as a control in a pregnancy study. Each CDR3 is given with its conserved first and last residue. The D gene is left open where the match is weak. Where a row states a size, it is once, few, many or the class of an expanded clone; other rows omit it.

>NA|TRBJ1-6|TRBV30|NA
CAWRLRGTDSPLHF
TGTGCCTGGAGACTTCGGGGGACTGATTCACCCCTCCACTTT
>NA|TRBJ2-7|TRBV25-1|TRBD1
CASSDLPRTGTGTYEQYF
TGTGCCAGCAGTGATCTCCCCCGAACCGGGACAGGGACATACGAGCAGTACTTC
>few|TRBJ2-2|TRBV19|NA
CASSLSRAVDGELFF
TGTGCCAGTAGCCTCAGTCGCGCGGTGGACGGGGAGCTGTTTTTT
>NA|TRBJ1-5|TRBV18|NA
CASSLTGKSNQPQHF
TGTGCCAGCTCCCTTACAGGGAAATCCAATCAGCCCCAGCATTTT
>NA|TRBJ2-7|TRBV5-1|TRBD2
CASSSDSSGTSSSYEQYF
TGCGCCAGCAGCTCGGACAGTTCCGGGACTAGCAGTTCCTACGAGCAGTACTTC
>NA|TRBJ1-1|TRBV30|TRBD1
CAWSRGYTEAFF
TGTGCCTGGAGCAGGGGGTACACTGAAGCTTTCTTT
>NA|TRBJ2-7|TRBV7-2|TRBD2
CASSLAHGEGAQYF
TGTGCCAGCAGCTTAGCGCATGGGGAGGGCGCGCAGTACTTC
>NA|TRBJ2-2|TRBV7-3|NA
CASSPDRGNTGELFF
TGTGCCAGCAGCCCCGACCGGGGGAACACCGGGGAGCTGTTTTTT
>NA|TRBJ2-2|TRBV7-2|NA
CASSLDTAVNTGELFF
TGTGCCAGCAGCTTAGATACGGCGGTGAACACCGGGGAGCTGTTTTTT
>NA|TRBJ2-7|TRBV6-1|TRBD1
CASSRDSLSYEQYF
TGTGCCAGCAGTAGGGACAGTCTCTCCTACGAGCAGTACTTC
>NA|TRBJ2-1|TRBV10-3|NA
CAISEKLASSYNEQFF
TGTGCCATCAGTGAGAAGCTAGCGTCCTCCTACAATGAGCAGTTCTTC
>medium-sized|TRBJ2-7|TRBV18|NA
CASSPLPLEQYF
TGTGCCAGCTCACCCCTACCGCTCGAGCAGTACTTC
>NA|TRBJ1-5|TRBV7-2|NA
CASSTDTDRPQHF
TGTGCCAGCAGCACGGACACAGACAGGCCCCAGCATTTT
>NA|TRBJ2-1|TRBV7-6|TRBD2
CASSLSGAGATYNEQFF
TGTGCCAGCAGCCTAAGCGGGGCGGGAGCTACGTACAATGAGCAGTTCTTC
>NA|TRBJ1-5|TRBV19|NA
CASSPLNLQGYQPQHF
TGTGCCAGTAGTCCCCTCAATTTACAGGGTTATCAGCCCCAGCATTTT
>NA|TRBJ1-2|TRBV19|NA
CASSSAGNYGYTF
TGTGCCAGTAGTAGCGCGGGGAACTATGGCTACACCTTC
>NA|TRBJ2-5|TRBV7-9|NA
CASSLPRGLQETQYF
TGTGCCAGCAGCTTACCCCGAGGACTACAAGAGACCCAGTACTTC
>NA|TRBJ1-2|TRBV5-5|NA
CASSLSEGDGYTF
TGTGCCAGCAGCTTGTCTGAAGGAGATGGCTACACCTTC
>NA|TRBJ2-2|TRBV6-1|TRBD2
CASGGGGGTGELFF
TGTGCCAGCGGTGGCGGGGGAGGCACCGGGGAGCTGTTTTTT
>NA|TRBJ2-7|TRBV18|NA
CASSPSTGSPLEQYF
TGTGCCAGCTCACCCTCAACAGGGTCTCCCCTCGAGCAGTACTTC
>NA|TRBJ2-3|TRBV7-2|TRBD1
CASSLWGRGQDTQYF
TGTGCCAGCAGCCTATGGGGCAGGGGGCAAGATACGCAGTATTTT
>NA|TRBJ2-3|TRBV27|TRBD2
CASSLVTLAGGPTDTQYF
TGTGCCAGCAGTTTAGTTACACTAGCGGGAGGGCCCACAGATACGCAGTATTTT
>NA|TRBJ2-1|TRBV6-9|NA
CASTRRGDEQFF
TGTGCCAGCACGAGACGGGGAGATGAGCAGTTCTTC
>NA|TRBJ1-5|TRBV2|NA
CASRVEGNQPQHF
TGTGCCAGCAGGGTGGAGGGCAATCAGCCCCAGCATTTT
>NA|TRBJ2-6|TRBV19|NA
CASKILEGHSGANVLTF
TGTGCCAGTAAAATTCTCGAGGGCCACTCTGGGGCCAACGTCCTGACTTTC
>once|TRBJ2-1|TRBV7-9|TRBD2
CASSPGVAGGNEQFF
TGTGCCAGCAGCCCCGGAGTAGCGGGGGGCAATGAGCAGTTCTTC
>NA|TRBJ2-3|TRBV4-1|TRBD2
CASSQIGRFQAQYF
TGCGCCAGCAGCCAAATCGGGAGGTTCCAGGCGCAGTATTTT
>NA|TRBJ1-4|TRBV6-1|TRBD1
CASSELQGGSSEKLFF
TGTGCCAGCAGTGAGCTACAGGGGGGCAGTAGTGAAAAACTGTTTTTT
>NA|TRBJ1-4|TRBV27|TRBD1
CASRGTANEKLFF
TGTGCCAGCAGGGGGACAGCTAATGAAAAACTGTTTTTT
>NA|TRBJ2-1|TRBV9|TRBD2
CASSMSGGRNEQFF
TGTGCCAGCAGTATGAGCGGGGGGAGGAATGAGCAGTTCTTC
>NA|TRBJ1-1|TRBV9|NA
CASSVTPEAGEAFF
TGTGCCAGCAGCGTAACCCCCGAGGCGGGGGAAGCTTTCTTT
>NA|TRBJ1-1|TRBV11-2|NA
CASSLTDLLGEAFF
TGTGCCAGCAGCTTAACGGATTTACTAGGAGAAGCTTTCTTT
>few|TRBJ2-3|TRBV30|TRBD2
CAWGGLTSTDTQYF
TGTGCCTGGGGGGGACTAACTAGCACAGATACGCAGTATTTT
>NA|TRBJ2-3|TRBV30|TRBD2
CAWSTSGGGSTDTQYF
TGTGCCTGGAGTACGAGCGGGGGGGGAAGCACAGATACGCAGTATTTT
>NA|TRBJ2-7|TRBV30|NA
CAWSALRGGGIHEQYF
TGTGCCTGGAGTGCACTCCGGGGAGGGGGTATTCACGAGCAGTACTTC
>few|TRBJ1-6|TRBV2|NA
CASETLGRENSPLHF
TGTGCCAGCGAAACCTTGGGGCGGGAAAATTCACCCCTCCACTTT
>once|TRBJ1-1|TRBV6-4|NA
CASSGELNTEAFF
TGTGCCAGCAGTGGTGAGCTCAACACTGAAGCTTTCTTT
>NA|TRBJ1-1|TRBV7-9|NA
CASSLRQGYPNTEAFF
TGTGCCAGCAGCCTTAGGCAGGGGTACCCGAACACTGAAGCTTTCTTT
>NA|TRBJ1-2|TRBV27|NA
CASSLKGGGYTF
TGTGCCAGCAGTTTAAAAGGAGGCGGCTACACCTTC
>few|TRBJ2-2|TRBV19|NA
CASKEPGSNTGELFF
TGTGCCAGTAAGGAGCCGGGATCGAACACCGGGGAGCTGTTTTTT
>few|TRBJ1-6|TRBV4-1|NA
CASSHGGTYQSPLHF
TGCGCCAGCAGCCACGGGGGGACATATCAATCACCCCTCCACTTT
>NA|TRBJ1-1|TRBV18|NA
CASSLTRQENTEAFF
TGTGCCAGCTCACTTACCCGTCAGGAGAACACTGAAGCTTTCTTT
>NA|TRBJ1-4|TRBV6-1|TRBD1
CASSLFGQGNEKLFF
TGTGCCAGCAGTTTGTTTGGACAGGGAAATGAAAAACTGTTTTTT
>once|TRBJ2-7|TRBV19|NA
CASRGTRREQYF
TGTGCCAGTAGGGGGACACGGAGGGAGCAGTACTTC
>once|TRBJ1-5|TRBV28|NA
CASGWGVNSNQPQHF
TGTGCCAGCGGTTGGGGCGTTAATAGCAATCAGCCCCAGCATTTT
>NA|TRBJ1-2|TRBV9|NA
CASSVDIYYGYTF
TGTGCCAGCAGCGTAGACATTTACTATGGCTACACCTTC
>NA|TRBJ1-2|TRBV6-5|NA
CASAGGKGGYTF
TGTGCCAGCGCGGGCGGGAAAGGAGGCTACACCTTC
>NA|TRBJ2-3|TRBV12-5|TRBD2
CASGLGLAGNTDTQYF
TGTGCTAGTGGCCTGGGACTAGCGGGAAACACAGATACGCAGTATTTT
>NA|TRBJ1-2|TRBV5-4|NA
CASSRADRTYGYTF
TGTGCCAGCAGCCGCGCGGACAGAACCTATGGCTACACCTTC
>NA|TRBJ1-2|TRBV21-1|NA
CASSKAEGGGYTF
TGTGCCAGCAGCAAAGCCGAGGGGGGGGGCTACACCTTC
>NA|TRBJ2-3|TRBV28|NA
CASSVGGSTDTQYF
TGTGCAAGCAGCGTGGGGGGAAGCACAGATACGCAGTATTTT
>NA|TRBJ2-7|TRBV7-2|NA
CASSLEDIYEQYF
TGTGCCAGCAGCTTAGAGGACATATACGAGCAGTACTTC
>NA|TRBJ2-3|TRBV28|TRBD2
CATSGRSTDTQYF
TGTGCCACTAGCGGGAGGAGCACAGATACGCAGTATTTT
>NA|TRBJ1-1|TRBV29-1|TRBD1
CSVETGGGNTEAFF
TGCAGCGTTGAAACAGGGGGCGGGAACACTGAAGCTTTCTTT
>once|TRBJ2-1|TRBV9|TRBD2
CASSASSGGTEQFF
TGTGCCAGCAGCGCCTCTAGCGGGGGCACTGAGCAGTTCTTC
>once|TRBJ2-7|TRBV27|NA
CASRVRLPYEQYF
TGTGCCAGCAGGGTGAGGTTGCCCTACGAGCAGTACTTC
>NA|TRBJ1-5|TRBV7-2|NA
CASSLAEGIRGNQPQHF
TGTGCCAGCAGCTTAGCAGAGGGCATTAGAGGCAATCAGCCCCAGCATTTT